This T cell receptor (beta chain) came from a study of spatial heterogeneity in lung cancer (dated by TCRdb to between 2017 and 2020). About the investigation overall: Beta-chain transcripts were consistently detected in greater numbers than alpha-chain transcripts, which likely reflected higher beta-chain transcript abundance. In the raw uncorrected reads, each unique combination of TCR and UMI appeared on average more than ten times. The study quantitatively compared TCR alpha and beta repertoires across multiple tumor regions, matched nontumor lung and blood in non-small cell lung cancer. Nonsynonymous mutation counts, determined by whole-exome sequencing of tumor tissue, were related to features of the TCR repertoire. At surgery, 220 tumor regions, around 67 matched nontumor lung samples and about 56 PBMC samples were TCR-sequenced for both alpha and beta chains.

Preparation of the library involved 5' RACE. Sequencing instrument: NextSeq 500. The TCR library protocol attached a unique molecular identifier to each TCR cDNA molecule to allow correction of PCR and sequencing errors. Under the source paper's analysis protocol: Decombinator tools were used for TCR identification, UMI-based error correction and CDR3 extraction. Expanded TCRs were defined as those above a frequency of 2 per 1,000, corresponding to the top 1% of the tumor frequency distribution. Rényi diversity was computed with the R vegan package after subsampling each repertoire 100 times to 5,000 TCRs. CDR3 similarity networks were built from amino acid triplet string-kernel similarity, with CDR3s being connected when pairwise similarity was above 0.82. TCRdb took the public reads, trimmed them with fastp at Q25, ran MiXCR for clone calling and kept in-frame beta chains. Duplicate CDR3 protein sequences are folded into a single record with the most common DNA and genes. The V and J calls here are based on TCRdb, not the publication. Here the sample has roughly 11,000 distinct CDR3 sequences; about a sixth occur a single time. The ten biggest clones cover approximately 52% of the sample.

This clonotype registers as medium-sized (0.01 to 0.1%) within its sample. The target of this receptor is not known. No much larger clonotype is one base removed from it; base qualities were not supplied. The germline V gene (reference sequence) provides CDR1 SEHNR and CDR2 FQNEAQ. The CDR3 contains 15 residues, cysteine and phenylalanine counted. Solely the CDR3 DNA is kept, with 45 bases framed from the first base. V drops 0 bases and J drops 2 bases, leaving 11 bases in between. The time point tag for this specimen amounts to: sample taken at primary tumor resection. For TCR sequencing, whole RNA was extracted from tumor and nontumor lung tissue, or from cryopreserved PBMC samples, and no cell sorting was done. The donors were about 65 patients from the lung TRACERx cohort who had early-stage, untreated non-small cell lung cancer. Only patients for whom sufficient RNA was available from at least two tumor regions were selected for TCR sequencing.

Results and caveats for the whole study, not just this receptor: Ubiquitous expanded tumor TCRs showed up in blood more often at tumor resection than at routine follow-up. Additional single-cell paired TCR alpha and beta sequencing was considered necessary to confirm, at a functional level, the hypothesis that regional TCRs recognize regional mutations.

Sequences were derived from PBMCs, sampled at surgery. This receptor chain uses TRBV7-9 and TRBJ2-7; the D gene is not confidently resolved. The source is a male donor with early-stage non-small cell lung cancer. In nucleotides, the sequence is TGTGCCAGCAGCTTAGCTGGGGATTCAGCCTACGAGCAGTACTTC. This translates into CASSLAGDSAYEQYF.